Each of the 32 T cell receptor beta chains below was sequenced from the same sample in a study of OX40 agonist ivuxolimab in advanced cancers. Here immunoSEQ multiplex PCR was the method, and the copy in TCRdb shows in-frame clones only, minus some. This sample has approximately 94,000 clones, with about 89% found just once. The material sequenced was CD4+ or CD8+ T cells sorted from blood, taken in a trial of the OX40 agonist ivuxolimab. The receptors derive from an adult with an advanced solid tumor such as melanoma, head and neck, liver or kidney cancer.

This chain connects TRBV6-6 to TRBJ2-7; maybe TRBD2 (5 bases). The CDR3 loop spans 12 amino acids. Germline V CDR1 and CDR2: MNHNY, SVGAGI (reference sequence). Trimming removed 0 bases at V and 9 bases at J, with 9 bases between. DNA of the CDR3: TGTGCCAGCAGTTACTCGAAAGGAGGGCAGTACTTC. This codes for CASSYSKGGQYF.

The chain recombines TRBV4-1 with TRBJ2-1, with D tentatively TRBD1 or TRBD2 (5 bases each). In germline, CDR1 is MGHRA, CDR2 YSYEKL. This CDR3 is 17 amino acids long. Trimming removed 0 bases from V and 0 bases from J, with 12 bases in between. The CDR3 is CASSQDDGTSSYNEQFF. The CDR3 DNA sequence: TGCGCCAGCAGCCAAGACGACGGGACGAGCTCCTACAATGAGCAGTTCTTC.

This clone was counted once. V is TRBV4-1 and J is TRBJ2-5, with D perhaps TRBD1 or TRBD2 (7 bases each). V was trimmed by 0 bases and J by 9 bases, leaving 14 bases between them. Germline V lookup: CDR1 MGHRA, CDR2 YSYEKL. The CDR3 length is 14 residues. CDR3 amino acids: CASSQDWPGGAQYF. The CDR3 DNA is TGCGCCAGCAGCCAAGACTGGCCAGGGGGGGCCCAGTACTTC.

The CDR3 DNA sequence: TGTGCCAGCAGCTTAGGCGGGGTCTATAATTCACCCCTCCACTTT. It specifies CASSLGGVYNSPLHF. The chain couples TRBV7-9 to TRBJ1-6; D gene ambiguous. In germline, CDR1 is SEHNR, CDR2 FQNEAQ (reference sequence). V was cut by 1 base and J by 3 bases, with 7 bases left in between. The CDR3 is 15 amino acids.

The chain recombines TRBV11-2 with TRBJ2-7; D might be TRBD2 (5 bases). This CDR3 has 16 residues. Trimming pared 3 bases from V and 0 bases from J, leaving 15 bases between. In germline, CDR1 is SGHAT, CDR2 FQNNGV. The CDR3 bases are TGTGCCAGCAGCTTTCTAGGTGAGAGGGTCTCCTACGAGCAGTACTTC. Translation gives CASSFLGERVSYEQYF. Combining the CDR3 with reference TRBV11-2 and TRBJ2-7 gives the whole variable domain EAGVAQSPRYKIIEKRQSVAFWCNPISGHATLYWYQQILGQGPKLLIQFQNNGVVDDSQLPKDRFSAERLKGVDSTLKIQPAKLEDSAVYLCASSFLGERVSYEQYFGPGTRLTVT.

V gene TRBV7-8 combines with J gene TRBJ2-1, with D possibly matching TRBD1 (5 bases). The CDR3 runs to 14 residues. CDR1 is SGHVS and CDR2 is FQNEAQ in the germline V gene. V lost 5 bases, J lost 10 bases, and 18 bases lay in between. The CDR3 loop is CASSPRSGRQEQFF. CDR3 nucleotide sequence: TGTGCCAGCAGCCCCAGGTCGGGCCGACAGGAGCAGTTCTTC.

The rearrangement joins TRBV5-4 to TRBJ2-7, with 7 nucleotides matching TRBD2. Trimming at V came to 3 bases and at J to 3 bases, leaving 12 bases not matched to a gene. The CDR3 is 16 residues long. Germline values: CDR1 SGHNT, CDR2 YYREEE (reference sequence). DNA for the CDR3: TGTGCCAGCAGCTCCAAGCGGGACTTGGCTTTCTACGAGCAGTACTTC. It yields the protein CASSSKRDLAFYEQYF.

The genes are TRBV5-1 and TRBJ2-2; the match to TRBD2 covers 7 bases. J was trimmed by 6 bases and V by 0 bases; bases with no gene match: 11. The CDR3 consists of 17 residues. Germline values: CDR1 SGHRS, CDR2 YFSETQ. CDR3 coding DNA: TGCGCCAGCAGCTTGGCCGTTCTAGCGGCCCTCCCCGGGGAGCTGTTTTTT. It translates to CASSLAVLAALPGELFF.

The rearrangement joins TRBV28 to TRBJ2-5; 9 bases agree with TRBD1. J gave up 1 base and V 5 bases, and 5 bases lay outside the gene matches. CDR1 and CDR2 from the germline V gene are MDHEN and SYDVKM. This CDR3 is 15 amino acids long. CDR3: CASSRDRALQETQYF. The CDR3 coding sequence is TGTGCCAGCAGTAGGGACAGGGCCCTCCAAGAGACCCAGTACTTC.

This clone came up once. J is TRBJ1-5 and V is TRBV19; D may be TRBD1 (5 bases). V lost 1 base to trimming and J lost 1 base, with 17 bases between them. CDR3 size: 18 residues. The V gene's germline CDR1 is LNHDA and CDR2 SQIVND (reference sequence). The CDR3 region is CASSIAGTTQSSNQPQHF. CDR3 nucleotides: TGTGCCAGTAGTATAGCGGGGACGACACAATCGAGCAATCAGCCCCAGCATTTT.

The chain recombines TRBV5-6 with TRBJ1-4; D unclear. V was shortened by 0 bases and J by 5 bases, with 14 bases between the two germline ends. CDR1 and CDR2 from the germline V gene are SGHDT and YYEEEE. The CDR3 is 16 residues long. DNA of the CDR3: TGTGCCAGCAGCTTGGGGTCTCTCCTACTGAATGAAAAACTGTTTTTT. This gives the protein CASSLGSLLLNEKLFF.

The rearrangement uses TRBV6-1 and TRBJ2-1; no reliable D call. The V and J ends lost 1 base and 10 bases respectively, with 8 bases between them. The CDR3 is 12 residues long. Germline V gives CDR1 MNHNS, CDR2 SASEGT. The CDR3 DNA reads TGTGCCAGCAGTGAAGGTTTTGGGGAGCAGTTCTTC. It codes for CASSEGFGEQFF.

This chain connects TRBV5-1 to TRBJ2-6, with 9 positions matching TRBD1. V was clipped by 4 bases and J by 1 base; unmatched bases: 9. Germline assignment: CDR1 SGHRS and CDR2 YFSETQ. The CDR3 covers 18 residues. The DNA of the CDR3 is TGCGCCAGCAGCGCGCGGACAGGGGTCGGTTCTGGGGCCAACGTCCTGACTTTC. Translated, it gives CASSARTGVGSGANVLTF.

V gene TRBV5-1 combines with J gene TRBJ2-1; TRBD2 agrees at 14 bases. V was pared by 3 bases and J by 5 bases, with 7 bases of the junction left unmatched. Germline CDR1 and CDR2: SGHRS and YFSETQ. The length of the CDR3 is 17 residues. The CDR3: CASSWGLAGENHNEQFF. Written as DNA, the CDR3 is TGCGCCAGCAGCTGGGGACTAGCGGGAGAGAACCACAATGAGCAGTTCTTC.

The chain recombines TRBV5-1 with TRBJ1-4, with D possibly being TRBD1 (5 bases). This CDR3 has 15 amino acids. The V gene's germline CDR1 is SGHRS and CDR2 YFSETQ. Trimming took 0 bases from V and 7 from J, leaving 13 bases between them. As DNA, the CDR3 is TGCGCCAGCAGCTTGGGGGCAGGGTGGGGTGAAAAACTGTTTTTT. As protein: CASSLGAGWGEKLFF.

The chain recombines TRBV13 with TRBJ2-3; D not resolved. The CDR3 contains 13 residues. The V end lost 3 bases, the J end lost 5 bases, and 9 bases lay between the germline ends. Germline assignment: CDR1 PRHDT and CDR2 FYEKMQ (reference sequence). DNA of the CDR3: TGTGCCAGCAGCTTGCGCTTAATAGATACGCAGTATTTT. This sequence encodes CASSLRLIDTQYF.

This clone is a singleton in its sample. V is TRBV13 and J is TRBJ1-1; D possibly corresponds to TRBD1 (5 bases). The germline V gene has CDR1 PRHDT and CDR2 FYEKMQ (reference sequence). The V end lost 7 bases, the J end lost 0 bases, and 18 bases lay between the germline ends. This CDR3 has 16 residues. Written as DNA, the CDR3 is TGTGCCAGCACTGCGGGGCAGGGAGAAATGAACACTGAAGCTTTCTTT. Translated, it gives CASTAGQGEMNTEAFF.

The chain joins TRBV5-6 to TRBJ2-3; TRBD2 is a possible D gene (5 bases). The V end lost 0 bases, the J end lost 1 base, and 12 bases lay between the germline ends. Germline V CDR1 and CDR2: SGHDT, YYEEEE. This CDR3 has 16 amino acids. In DNA, the CDR3 is TGTGCCAGCAGCTTGGAGGTCGGGGTGGGCACAGATACGCAGTATTTT. This translates into CASSLEVGVGTDTQYF.

This sequence joins TRBV19 and TRBJ2-3; 10 bases align to TRBD1. The CDR3 length is 15 residues. V dropped 3 bases and J dropped 5; count of bases not matched to a gene: 5. Germline lookup yields CDR1 LNHDA and CDR2 SQIVND (reference sequence). The CDR3 reads CASSIGTGVRDTQYF. The DNA for the CDR3 is TGTGCCAGTAGTATTGGGACAGGGGTTAGAGATACGCAGTATTTT.

This sequence joins TRBV12-5 and TRBJ1-5; D perhaps matches TRBD1 (5 bases). This CDR3 is 14 amino acids long. Germline values: CDR1 LGHNT, CDR2 FRNRAP. The ends were cut back, 1 base at V and 11 bases at J, with 15 bases in the middle. The CDR3 DNA follows: TGTGCTAGTGGTTTGGGGGACGGGCTATCAGCCCAGCATTTT. Its protein product is CASGLGDGLSAQHF.

CDR3: CASSLVMRQSSYEQYF. CDR3 nucleotides: TGTGCCAGCAGCTTAGTTATGAGGCAGAGCTCCTACGAGCAGTACTTC. This rearrangement joins TRBV11-2 to TRBJ2-7; D unresolved. CDR3 length: 16 residues. V shed 1 base and J shed 0 bases, with 13 bases lying between them. CDR1 SGHAT and CDR2 FQNNGV come from the germline V gene.

V and J are TRBV5-8 and TRBJ1-2; 9 bases map to TRBD1. The CDR3 loop spans 13 amino acids. CDR1 and CDR2 (germline): SGHTS, YDEGEE. With V trimmed by 5 bases and J by 6 bases, 5 bases remained unmatched. The CDR3 loop is CASRRGTGNGYTF. The DNA for the CDR3 is TGTGCCAGCAGAAGGGGGACAGGGAATGGCTACACCTTC.

This rearrangement joins TRBV4-1 to TRBJ1-2, with a possible D match to TRBD1 (5 bases). V was pared by 0 bases and J by 0 bases, with 11 bases between. CDR3 size: 16 residues. Germline V gene data show CDR1 as MGHRA and CDR2 as YSYEKL. CDR3 loop: CASSQDQGRANYGYTF. The CDR3 DNA reads TGCGCCAGCAGCCAAGATCAGGGCAGGGCTAACTATGGCTACACCTTC.

This chain uses TRBV27 with TRBJ2-1, with 12 nucleotides matching TRBD2. Germline CDR1 is MNHEY and CDR2 is SMNVEV (reference sequence). J was trimmed by 8 bases and V by 5 bases; bases with no gene match: 7. The CDR3 extends over 15 amino acids. The CDR3 here is CASSQLAGGTYEQFF. The DNA of the CDR3 is TGTGCCAGCAGTCAGCTAGCGGGGGGGACCTATGAGCAGTTCTTC.

This sequence joins TRBV2 and TRBJ2-5; TRBD1 matches 8 bases. The DNA matches TRBJ2-7 better at its end, which makes the J call doubtful. Germline V gene sequence: CDR1 SNHLY, CDR2 FYNNEI. The CDR3 loop spans 13 amino acids. The CDR3 region has the DNA TGTGCCAGCAGCCGTGGGGACAGGAACGAGCAGTACTTC. Translated: CASSRGDRNEQYF.

This clone showed up just a few times. V is TRBV10-3 and J is TRBJ2-5; D is possibly TRBD2 (6 bases). CDR3 size: 13 residues. Germline CDR1 ENHRY, CDR2 SYGVKD. Trimming removed 5 bases from V and 5 bases from J, with 12 bases in between. The CDR3 sequence: CAISRGVGETQYF. The CDR3 DNA reads TGTGCCATCAGTCGCGGGGTTGGGGAGACCCAGTACTTC.

The chain combines TRBV6-1 with TRBJ2-6; D unresolved. Germline CDR1 is MNHNS and CDR2 is SASEGT. V was shortened by 11 bases and J by 1 base, with 9 bases between the two germline ends. The CDR3 is made up of 13 amino acids. This CDR3 reads CASGNSGANVLTF. In DNA, the CDR3 is TGTGCCTCCGGAAATTCTGGGGCCAACGTCCTGACTTTC.

The chain has TRBV6-5 and TRBJ1-1, with D perhaps TRBD1 (6 bases). The CDR3 runs 14 residues. The germline V and J ends were trimmed by 6 bases and 2 bases, with 13 bases remaining between them. Germline assignment: CDR1 MNHEY and CDR2 SVGAGI. The CDR3 region has the DNA TGTGCCAGCAGCCCCGGGACATCCAACACTGAAGCTTTCTTT. It yields the protein CASSPGTSNTEAFF.

V usage is TRBV19 and J usage is TRBJ2-3; D remains ambiguous. V was pared by 1 base and J by 3 bases, with 5 bases between. The V gene's germline CDR1 is LNHDA and CDR2 SQIVND (reference sequence). The CDR3 contains 13 residues. The chain's CDR3 is CASSIAVTDTQYF. CDR3 coding DNA: TGTGCCAGTAGTATAGCCGTTACAGATACGCAGTATTTT.

The J gene is TRBJ2-5, the V gene TRBV6-1, with unresolved D. This CDR3 has 14 residues. V lost 4 bases to trimming and J lost 7 bases, with 16 bases between them. CDR1 is MNHNS and CDR2 is SASEGT in the germline V gene. CDR3 protein: CASSGITTVATQYF. The CDR3 DNA reads TGTGCCAGCAGTGGAATCACTACGGTGGCGACCCAGTACTTC.

The chain links TRBV5-8 to TRBJ2-7, with TRBD2 matching 7 bases. This CDR3 has 12 amino acids. Germline-derived CDR1 and CDR2 are SGHTS and YDEGEE. With V trimmed by 10 bases and J by 1 base, 5 bases remained unmatched. CDR3 sequence: CAGSSGSYEQYF. CDR3 in DNA: TGTGCCGGTTCTAGCGGTTCCTACGAGCAGTACTTC.

V and J are TRBV5-1 and TRBJ2-7, with D possibly being TRBD2 (5 bases). With 0 bases removed from V and 1 base from J, the gap between germline ends came to 11 bases. CDR3 length: 15 amino acids. Germline CDR1 is SGHRS and CDR2 is YFSETQ. The CDR3 protein is CASSLELGASYEQYF. The CDR3 DNA sequence: TGCGCCAGCAGCTTGGAGTTGGGAGCGTCCTACGAGCAGTACTTC.